This T cell receptor (beta chain) derives from a study of Tregs in tolerant kidney transplant recipients. Whole-study results and caveats: Findings come from small patient numbers and require larger validation. Biological reproducibility was not directly addressed, but technical replication error appeared minimal. Expanding Tregs on activated donor B cells appeared to best identify donor-specific TCRbeta clones.

About this clone itself: The antigen is not known.

CDR3 length: 16 amino acids. V lost 5 bases and J lost 1, with 16 bases in between. Germline V CDR1 and CDR2: SGHTA, FQGTGA. Assay used: immunoSEQ multiplex PCR; TCRdb lists only in-frame clones, some missing. The data show 92,000 or so clones, with over 85% seen just once and approximately 4.8% held by the top ten. This chain links TRBV7-3 with TRBJ2-3; D unclear. The sample taken for sequencing was CD8+ T cells from blood. The source of this sequence is a human donor in good health. CDR3 region: CASSPGLRSRTDTQYF. CDR3 DNA: TGTGCCAGCAGCCCGGGCCTGCGGAGCCGCACAGATACGCAGTATTTT.